The T cell receptor (beta chain) under discussion was sequenced for a study of blood T cell repertoires in COVID-19. Participant-reported clinical history was the basis for cohort assignment. Donors in Cohort 3 counted as recovered after two negative PCRs, clearance, or symptom resolution. The CDR3 has 14 amino acids. Germline assignment: CDR1 LNHDA and CDR2 SQIVND (reference sequence). V shed 3 bases and J 2 bases; nucleotides not matched to a gene: 1. Profiled with immunoSEQ multiplex PCR; TCRdb holds only in-frame clones, not every one. The sample lists fewer than 200,000 clones, roughly 85% occurring once.

V and J are TRBV19 and TRBJ1-3; 7 bases align to TRBD1. The receptor was derived from a man aged 60 to 69 who had recovered from COVID-19. Sequencing input: PBMCs or T cells enriched from blood (not recorded which). CDR3 region: CASSMGTAGNTIYF. In DNA, the CDR3 is TGTGCCAGTAGTATGGGGACAGCTGGAAACACCATATATTTT. The full variable domain, in which reference TRBV19 and TRBJ1-3 provide the parts outside the CDR3, is DGGITQSPKYLFRKEGQNVTLSCEQNLNHDAMYWYRQDPGQGLRLIYYSQIVNDFQKGDIAEGYSVSREKKESFPLTVTSAQKNPTAFYLCASSMGTAGNTIYFGEGSWLTVV.